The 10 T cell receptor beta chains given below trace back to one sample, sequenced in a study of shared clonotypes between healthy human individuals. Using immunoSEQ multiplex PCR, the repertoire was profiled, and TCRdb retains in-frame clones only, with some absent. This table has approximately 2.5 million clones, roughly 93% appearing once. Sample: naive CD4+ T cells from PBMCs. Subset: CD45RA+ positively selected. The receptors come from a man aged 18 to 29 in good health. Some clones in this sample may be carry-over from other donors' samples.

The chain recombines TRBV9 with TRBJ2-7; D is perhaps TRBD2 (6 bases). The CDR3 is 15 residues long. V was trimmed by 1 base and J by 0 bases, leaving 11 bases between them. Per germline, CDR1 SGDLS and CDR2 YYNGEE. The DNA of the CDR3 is TGTGCCAGCAGCGTACCGGAGGGGAGCTCCTACGAGCAGTACTTC. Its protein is CASSVPEGSSYEQYF.

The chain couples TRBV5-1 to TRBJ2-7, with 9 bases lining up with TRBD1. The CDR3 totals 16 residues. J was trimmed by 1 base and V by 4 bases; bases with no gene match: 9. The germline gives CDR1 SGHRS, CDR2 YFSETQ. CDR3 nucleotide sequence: TGCGCCAGCAGCCGAGTTTCGGGGACAGGGTCCTACGAGCAGTACTTC. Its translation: CASSRVSGTGSYEQYF.

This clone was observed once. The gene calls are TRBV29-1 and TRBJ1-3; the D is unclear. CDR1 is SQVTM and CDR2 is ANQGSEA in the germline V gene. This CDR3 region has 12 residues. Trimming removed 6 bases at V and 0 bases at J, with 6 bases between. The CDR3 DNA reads TGCAGCGTCCTCCTCTCTGGAAACACCATATATTTT. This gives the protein CSVLLSGNTIYF.

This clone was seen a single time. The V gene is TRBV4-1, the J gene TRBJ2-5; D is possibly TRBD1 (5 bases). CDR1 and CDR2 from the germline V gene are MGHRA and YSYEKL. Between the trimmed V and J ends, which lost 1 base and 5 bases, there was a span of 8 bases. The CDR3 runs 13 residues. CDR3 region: CASSQVYRETQYF. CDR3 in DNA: TGCGCCAGCAGCCAAGTTTACAGGGAGACCCAGTACTTC.

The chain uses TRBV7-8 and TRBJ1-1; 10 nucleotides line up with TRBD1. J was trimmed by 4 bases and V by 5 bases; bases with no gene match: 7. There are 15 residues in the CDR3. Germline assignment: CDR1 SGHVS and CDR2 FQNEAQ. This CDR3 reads CASSLTGGGGTEAFF. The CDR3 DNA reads TGTGCCAGCAGCCTGACAGGGGGCGGGGGCACTGAAGCTTTCTTT.

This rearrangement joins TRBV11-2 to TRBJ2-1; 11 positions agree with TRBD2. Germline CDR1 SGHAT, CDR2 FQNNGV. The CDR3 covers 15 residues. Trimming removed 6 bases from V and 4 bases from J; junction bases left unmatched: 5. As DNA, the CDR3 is TGTGCCAGCAGGTTACTAGCGGGGGAATACAATGAGCAGTTCTTC. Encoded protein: CASRLLAGEYNEQFF.

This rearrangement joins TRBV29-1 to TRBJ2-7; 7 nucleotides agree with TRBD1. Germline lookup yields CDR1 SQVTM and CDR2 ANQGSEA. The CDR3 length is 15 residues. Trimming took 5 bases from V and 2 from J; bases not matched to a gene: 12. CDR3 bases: TGCAGCGTTTCTTACAGTTGGACAGGTACCTACGAGCAGTACTTC. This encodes CSVSYSWTGTYEQYF.

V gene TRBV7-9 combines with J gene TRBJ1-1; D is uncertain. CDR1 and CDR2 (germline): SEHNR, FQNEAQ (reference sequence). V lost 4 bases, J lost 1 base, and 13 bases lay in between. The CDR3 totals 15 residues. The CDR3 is CASSSFADWNTEAFF. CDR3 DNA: TGTGCCAGCAGCTCCTTTGCTGATTGGAACACTGAAGCTTTCTTT.

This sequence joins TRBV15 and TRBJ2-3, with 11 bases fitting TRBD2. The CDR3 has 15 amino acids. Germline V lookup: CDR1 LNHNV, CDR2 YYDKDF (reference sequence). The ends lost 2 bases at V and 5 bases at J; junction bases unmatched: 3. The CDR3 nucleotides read TGTGCCACCAGCAGACTAGCGGGAGGAGGAGATACGCAGTATTTT. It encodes CATSRLAGGGDTQYF.

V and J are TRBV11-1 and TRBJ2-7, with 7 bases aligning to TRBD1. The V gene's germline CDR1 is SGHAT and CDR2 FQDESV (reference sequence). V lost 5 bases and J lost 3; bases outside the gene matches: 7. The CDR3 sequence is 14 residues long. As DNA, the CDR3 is TGTGCCAGCAGCATATACAGGGGCGGCTACGAGCAGTACTTC. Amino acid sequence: CASSIYRGGYEQYF.